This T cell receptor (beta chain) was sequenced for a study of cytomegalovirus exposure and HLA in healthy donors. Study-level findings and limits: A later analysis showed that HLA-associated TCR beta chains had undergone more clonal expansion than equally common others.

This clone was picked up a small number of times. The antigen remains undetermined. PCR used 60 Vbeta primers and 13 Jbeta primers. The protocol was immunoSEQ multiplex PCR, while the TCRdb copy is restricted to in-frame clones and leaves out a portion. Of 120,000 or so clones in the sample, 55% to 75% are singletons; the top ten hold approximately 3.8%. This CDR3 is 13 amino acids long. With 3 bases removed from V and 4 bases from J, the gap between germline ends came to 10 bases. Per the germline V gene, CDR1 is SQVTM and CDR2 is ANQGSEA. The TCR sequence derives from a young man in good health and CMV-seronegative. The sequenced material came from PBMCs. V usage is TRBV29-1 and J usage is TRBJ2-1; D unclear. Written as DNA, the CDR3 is TGCAGCGTTGACTGGCGGCAGTACAATGAGCAGTTCTTC. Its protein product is CSVDWRQYNEQFF.